This T cell receptor beta chain originates from a study of lymphopenia after photon versus proton radiotherapy. This CDR3 comprises 15 residues. J lost 9 bases, V lost 2 bases, and 7 bases had no gene match. In germline, CDR1 is MNHNS, CDR2 SASEGT. The table came from immunoSEQ multiplex PCR; TCRdb's copy has only in-frame clones and leaves some out. The table shows approximately 13,000 clones, with 82% occurring only once. Source: peripheral blood, taken from a patient treated with photon-based radiotherapy. The genes are TRBV6-1 and TRBJ1-6, with 7 positions matching TRBD1. The receptor comes from a man aged 50 to 60 with gastric cancer. The CDR3 sequence: CASSESHDRVSPLHF. CDR3 nucleotide sequence: TGTGCCAGCAGTGAATCCCACGACAGGGTTTCACCCCTCCACTTT.